The TCR beta chain described here comes from a study of human T cells and chemical hapten exposure. Unique molecular identifiers were attached to individual cDNA molecules within the library. Under the authors' procedure: Counts of TCRs in each sample centred on a median of about 96,000 and extended from about 24,000 to 680,000. TCRdb ran MiXCR on the RACE reads and lists one entry per CDR3 protein. Clone size and V and J calls follow TCRdb, not the original study. The sample lists fewer than 85,000 distinct CDR3 sequences, about 9% seen once, with around 1.4% in the top ten. Deletions cut 5 bases from V and 4 bases from J, with 15 bases between. This CDR3 is built from 14 residues. Notes on the study in general: TCRs exceeding a frequency of 1 in 1000 stayed unchanged under DPC sensitization.

In its sample, this clonotype was seen once. Its antigen remains unidentified. Regarding time point: healthy volunteer bleed at 6 weeks. Extraction of total RNA was performed on unfractionated whole blood. The source material was whole blood. The TCR was taken from a male donor in good health. Some clones in this sample may be carry-over from other donors' samples. The chain has TRBV12-3 or TRBV12-4 and TRBJ2-7, with D possibly matching TRBD1 (6 bases). CDR3 bases: TGTGCCAGCAGTCCCGACGACAGGCGGTACGAGCAGTACTTC. Amino acid sequence: CASSPDDRRYEQYF.